One and the same sample provided the 17 T cell receptor beta chains below, sequenced in a study of blood T cell repertoires in COVID-19. Method: immunoSEQ multiplex PCR; TCRdb's copy keeps in-frame clones and lacks some. The sample consists of roughly 84,000 clones, just under 85% of them appearing once. The sequenced sample consisted of peripheral blood. These receptors all come from an older man with active or convalescent COVID-19.

This rearrangement joins TRBV7-9 to TRBJ2-1, with D possibly being TRBD1 (7 bases). Germline lookup yields CDR1 SEHNR and CDR2 FQNEAQ (reference sequence). V lost 3 bases and J lost 8, with 14 bases in between. The CDR3 sequence is 14 residues long. CDR3 in DNA: TGTGCCAGCAGCTTGACAGGGACTGTGGATGAGCAGTTCTTC. Translated, it gives CASSLTGTVDEQFF.

This chain uses TRBV5-1 with TRBJ1-6, with 7 bases that match TRBD1. Germline assignment: CDR1 SGHRS and CDR2 YFSETQ. This CDR3 contains 15 residues. V lost 0 bases, J lost 5 bases, and 2 bases stayed unmatched. The CDR3 loop is CASSLEGANNSPLHF. As DNA, the CDR3 is TGCGCCAGCAGCTTGGAGGGGGCCAATAATTCACCCCTCCACTTT.

The chain has TRBV28 and TRBJ2-5, with 9 nucleotides matching TRBD1. The ends lost 3 bases at V and 4 bases at J; junction bases unmatched: 9. Germline-derived CDR1 and CDR2 are MDHEN and SYDVKM. This CDR3 is built from 16 residues. CDR3 DNA sequence: TGTGCCAGCAGTTTCCTTAGGACAGGGGAAGGAGAGACCCAGTACTTC. Its protein is CASSFLRTGEGETQYF.

V and J are TRBV27 and TRBJ2-2, with 13 nucleotides matching TRBD2. J was trimmed by 5 bases and V by 3 bases; bases with no gene match: 6. The germline V gene has CDR1 MNHEY and CDR2 SMNVEV (reference sequence). The CDR3 is 17 amino acids. The CDR3 DNA follows: TGTGCCAGCAGTTTGGGACTAGCGGGGAGTTTTACCGGGGAGCTGTTTTTT. Protein sequence: CASSLGLAGSFTGELFF.

The chain joins TRBV28 to TRBJ1-3; tentatively, D is TRBD1 (6 bases). The ends were cut back, 6 bases at V and 0 bases at J, with 12 bases in the middle. From germline, CDR1 is MDHEN and CDR2 SYDVKM. The CDR3 extends over 15 amino acids. CDR3 sequence: CASRVDSVSGNTIYF. In nucleotides, the CDR3 is TGTGCCAGCAGGGTGGACAGCGTCTCTGGAAACACCATATATTTT.

The J gene is TRBJ2-7, the V gene TRBV3-1 (or the pseudogene TRBV3-2); D unclear. CDR3 length: 13 amino acids. In germline, CDR1 is LGHDT, CDR2 YNNKEL (reference sequence). The ends were cut back, 3 bases at V and 3 bases at J, with 9 bases in the middle. The CDR3 spells CASSHGPSYEQYV. The CDR3 DNA reads TGTGCCAGCAGCCATGGTCCCAGCTACGAGCAGTACGTC.

This chain links TRBV18 with TRBJ1-3; the match to TRBD1 covers 8 bases. From germline, CDR1 is KGHSH and CDR2 LQKENI. The CDR3 consists of 15 residues. The J segment lost 3 bases and the V segment lost 2 bases, leaving 3 bases of the junction unmatched. Written as DNA, the CDR3 is TGTGCCAGCTCACCAGACAGGGGATATGGAAACACCATATATTTT. This encodes CASSPDRGYGNTIYF.

The chain links TRBV7-2 to TRBJ2-3; D possibly corresponds to TRBD1 (7 bases). V lost 5 bases and J 12 bases, leaving 24 bases between the germline ends. CDR1 and CDR2 from the germline V gene are SGHTA and FQGNSA. The CDR3 has 15 amino acids. The chain's CDR3 is CASSPGGGRGGLQYF. For the CDR3, the DNA is TGTGCCAGCAGCCCAGGGGGAGGTCGGGGAGGACTTCAGTATTTT. Variable domain in full (rest from reference TRBV7-2 and TRBJ2-3): GAGVSQSPSNKVTEKGKDVELRCDPISGHTALYWYRQSLGQGLEFLIYFQGNSAPDKSGLPSDRFSAERTGGSVSTLTIQRTQQEDSAVYLCASSPGGGRGGLQYFGPGTRLTVL.

The rearrangement links TRBV6-5 to TRBJ1-5; TRBD1 aligns across 8 bases. CDR1 MNHEY and CDR2 SVGAGI come from the germline V gene. Trimming at V came to 6 bases and at J to 7 bases, leaving 8 bases not matched to a gene. This CDR3 is 14 amino acids long. CDR3 sequence reads: CASRPGQGRQPQHF. The CDR3 coding sequence is TGTGCCAGCAGGCCCGGACAGGGAAGACAGCCCCAGCATTTT.

This sequence joins TRBV28 and TRBJ2-7, with 7 positions matching TRBD1. The CDR3 extends over 13 amino acids. The germline V gene has CDR1 MDHEN and CDR2 SYDVKM. The J segment lost 4 bases and the V segment lost 4 bases, leaving 4 bases of the junction unmatched. The CDR3 loop reads CASSSRDSYEQYV. The CDR3, as DNA: TGTGCCAGCAGTTCTCGGGACAGTTACGAGCAGTACGTC.

With regard to this clone: Germline is not matched at one junction end, which may reflect a read error. The same CDR3 also results from other DNA sequences found in this sample. The chain employs TRBV3-1 (or the pseudogene TRBV3-2) and TRBJ1-2; 10 nucleotides match TRBD1. This CDR3 region has 14 residues. CDR1 and CDR2 from the germline V gene are LGHDT and YNNKEL (reference sequence). In nucleotides, the CDR3 is TGTGCCAGCAGCCAAGGAGGGACAGGGGTCGGCTACACTTTC. Translated, it gives CASSQGGTGVGYTF.

The V call is TRBV11-2, the J call TRBJ1-4; D might be TRBD1 (5 bases). The length of the CDR3 is 14 residues. V lost 5 bases and J lost 8, with 15 bases in between. Per the germline V gene, CDR1 is SGHAT and CDR2 is FQNNGV. This CDR3 is CASSLGGIFEKLFF. The CDR3, as DNA: TGTGCCAGCAGCCTGGGGGGGATATTCGAAAAACTGTTTTTT.

The chain employs TRBV6-5 and TRBJ1-4; the match to TRBD1 covers 8 bases. Germline assignment: CDR1 MNHEY and CDR2 SVGAGI. The ends lost 6 bases at V and 10 bases at J; junction bases unmatched: 7. This CDR3 has 13 residues. CDR3 in amino acids: CASRPNRGGKLFF. As DNA, the CDR3 is TGTGCCAGCAGGCCCAACAGGGGGGGAAAACTGTTTTTT.

This clone was counted a single time. The CDR3 sequence is CASSTGVQETQYF. For the CDR3, the DNA is TGTGCCAGCAGCACCGGGGTTCAAGAGACCCAGTACTTC. The chain carries TRBV27 and TRBJ2-5; D is possibly TRBD2 (5 bases). Between the trimmed V and J ends, which lost 6 bases and 2 bases, there was a span of 10 bases. This CDR3 is 13 amino acids long. Germline-derived CDR1 and CDR2 are MNHEY and SMNVEV (reference sequence).

This clone was found once. V is TRBV5-1 and J is TRBJ1-2; 7 bases match TRBD1. Germline loops: CDR1 SGHRS, CDR2 YFSETQ. Trimming removed 3 bases from V and 8 bases from J; junction bases left unmatched: 13. This CDR3 is 15 amino acids long. The DNA of the CDR3 is TGCGCCAGCAGCTCGACAGGGACACCCTGGGGCGGCTACACCTTC. Its protein is CASSSTGTPWGGYTF.

The genes are TRBV5-4 and TRBJ2-3; the match to TRBD2 covers 9 bases. Trimming took 5 bases from V and 1 from J; bases not matched to a gene: 14. This CDR3 is built from 18 residues. From germline, CDR1 is SGHNT and CDR2 YYREEE (reference sequence). The DNA of the CDR3 is TGTGCCAGCAGGGCCGGAGCGGGGGGCGCCGCGGGCACAGATACGCAGTATTTT. Translation: CASRAGAGGAAGTDTQYF.

V gene TRBV5-1 combines with J gene TRBJ1-6; no clear D gene. The germline gives CDR1 SGHRS, CDR2 YFSETQ. Trimming left V 1 base short and J 2 bases short, with 4 bases between. The CDR3 contains 14 residues. The DNA for the CDR3 is TGCGCCAGCAGCTTGTCCGCCTATAATTCACCCCTCCACTTT. As protein: CASSLSAYNSPLHF.